This entry concerns a single T cell receptor (beta chain). Antigen specificity is unknown. CDR1 is SGHAT and CDR2 is FQNNGV in the germline V gene. V was shortened by 2 bases and J by 0 bases, with 8 bases between the two germline ends. The CDR3 length is 15 residues. Primers: 60 Vbeta forward and 13 Jbeta reverse. The table came from immunoSEQ multiplex PCR; TCRdb's copy has only in-frame clones and leaves some out. The table records some 90,000 clones, 70% to 80% of them present only once. The sample originates from a study of cytomegalovirus exposure and HLA in healthy donors. General study points: A classifier reportedly called cytomegalovirus status with high sensitivity and specificity. The Asian-associated ancestry cluster reportedly had fewer N-insertions than the approximately 650-donor mean in a later analysis. A prior analysis recorded that most TCR beta V segments were productive about 87% or about 30% of the time.

This sequence originates from a woman between 50 and 59 years old in good health and CMV-seropositive. This chain links TRBV11-2 with TRBJ1-5; D is unclear. Sample: PBMCs. The CDR3 DNA sequence: TGTGCCAGCAGCTTACAAGCGGATAGCAATCAGCCCCAGCATTTT. This gives the protein CASSLQADSNQPQHF.